This T cell receptor beta chain was documented in a study of T cells after yellow fever vaccination. The CDR3 contains 16 residues. Between the trimmed V and J ends, which lost 5 bases and 0 bases, there was a span of 13 bases. Per the germline V gene, CDR1 is SGHAT and CDR2 is FQNNGV. This clonotype has only a few counts. From the 5' RACE reads, TCRdb called clonotypes with MiXCR, one entry per CDR3 protein. The profile shows nearly 550,000 distinct CDR3 sequences, about 19% of them singletons. The chain uses TRBV11-2 and TRBJ2-2, with D possibly matching TRBD2 (6 bases). This clonotype was obtained from a man aged 30 to 45 who received the YFV17D yellow fever vaccine. The sequenced sample was PBMCs, obtained 15 days after the yellow fever booster vaccination. CDR3 amino acids: CASSPRGLPNTGELFF. The CDR3 nucleotides are TGTGCCAGCAGCCCGAGGGGACTCCCGAACACCGGGGAGCTGTTTTTT.